This record concerns one TCR beta chain sequence. Its specificity is not known. The data originate from a study of Ad26.COV2.S vaccination and SARS-CoV-2 variants. In the study overall: Ad26.COV2.S given intramuscularly, once or twice 56 days apart. Findings of the study overall: Those who received vaccine or placebo ended up with similar non-spike TCR breadth. While placebo recipients had lower spike-specific TCR breadth, vaccine recipients had more.

Generated by immunoSEQ multiplex PCR, the TCRdb table keeps only in-frame clones and is missing some. The data contain around 300,000 clones, 88% of them singletons. This sample's treatment: 15 to 20 received Ad26.COV2.S at low or high dose, single or two shots; 5 received placebo; per-sample allocation not given. Collection of samples fell on day 63 after the first vaccine or placebo injection. Deletions cut 6 bases from V and 5 bases from J, with 16 bases between. Germline CDR1 reads MNHEY; CDR2 reads SVGEGT. CDR3 length: 14 residues. The starting material was peripheral blood, obtained in a trial of Ad26.COV2.S vaccine versus placebo. The source is a person between 18 and 59 years old who received the Ad26.COV2.S COVID-19 vaccine or a placebo. The V gene is TRBV6-2 or TRBV6-3, the J gene TRBJ1-1; tentative D call: TRBD1 (6 bases). CDR3 in amino acids: CASSRIQGFTEAFF. The CDR3 DNA reads TGTGCCAGCAGCCGTATACAGGGTTTTACTGAAGCTTTCTTT.